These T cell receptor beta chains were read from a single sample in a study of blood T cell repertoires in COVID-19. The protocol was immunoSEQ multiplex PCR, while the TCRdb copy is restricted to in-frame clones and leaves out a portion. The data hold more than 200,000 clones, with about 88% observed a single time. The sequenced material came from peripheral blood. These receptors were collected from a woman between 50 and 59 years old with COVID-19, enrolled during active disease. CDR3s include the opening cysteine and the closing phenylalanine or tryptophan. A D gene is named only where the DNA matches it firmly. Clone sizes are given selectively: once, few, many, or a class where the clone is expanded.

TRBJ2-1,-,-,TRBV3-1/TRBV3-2,TGTGCCAGCAGCCTAGCGGCCTCCTCCTACAATGAGCAGTTCTTC,CASSLAASSYNEQFF
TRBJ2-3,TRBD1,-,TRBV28,TGTGCCAGCACCAGTGACAGGGCTCAGGGCACAGATACGCAGTATTTT,CASTSDRAQGTDTQYF
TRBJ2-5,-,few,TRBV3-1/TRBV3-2,TGTGCCAGCAGCCAAACTAGGACAGAGACCCAGTACTTC,CASSQTRTETQYF
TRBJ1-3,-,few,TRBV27,TGTGCCAGCAGTTTATCGGTACCGAGCTCTGGAAACACCATATATTTT,CASSLSVPSSGNTIYF
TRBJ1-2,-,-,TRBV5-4,TGTGCCAGCAGCTTGGCCGTGGTGGGGGGGAGGTATGGCTACACCTTC,CASSLAVVGGRYGYTF
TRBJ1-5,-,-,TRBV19,TGTGCCAGTAGTGTGGAATGGGGGCAAAGCAATCAGCCCCAGCATTTT,CASSVEWGQSNQPQHF
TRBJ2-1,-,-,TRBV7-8,TGTGCCACCCTAAGCTACAATGAGCAGTTCTTC,CATLSYNEQFF
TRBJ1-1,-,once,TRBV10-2,TGCGCCAGCAGTGAGGCAGGTAAGACTGAAGCTTTCTTT,CASSEAGKTEAFF
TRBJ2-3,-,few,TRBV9,TGTGCCAGCAGCGACCTAGGGGGAGCACACTCAGATACGCAGTATTTT,CASSDLGGAHSDTQYF
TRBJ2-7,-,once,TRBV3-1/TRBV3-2,TGTGCCAGCAGCCAGGCAGGGCCCAGCGAGCAGTACTTC,CASSQAGPSEQYF
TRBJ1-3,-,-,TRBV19,TGTGCCAGTGGGGAGAACGGAAGCTCTGGAAACACCATATATTTT,CASGENGSSGNTIYF
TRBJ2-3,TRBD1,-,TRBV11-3,TGTGCCAGCAGCTCGGACAGGGGCACAGATACGCAGTATTTT,CASSSDRGTDTQYF
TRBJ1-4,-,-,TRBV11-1,TGTGCCAGCACGGGGGACGATTACCAAAAACTGTTTTTT,CASTGDDYQKLFF
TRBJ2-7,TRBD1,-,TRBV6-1,TGTGCCAGCAGTGAATGGGGGGACAGGCATTCCTACGAGCAGTACTTC,CASSEWGDRHSYEQYF
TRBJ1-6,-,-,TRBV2,TGTGCCAGCAGTGAAGTCGGGGGGGAGGGGAGCTCCTATAATTCACCCCTCCACTTT,CASSEVGGEGSSYNSPLHF
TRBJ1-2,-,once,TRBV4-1,TGCGCCAGCAGCCAAGAAGGAGGGAACTCCTATGGCTACACCTTC,CASSQEGGNSYGYTF
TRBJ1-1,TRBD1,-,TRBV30,TGTGCCTGGAGTGGGGACAGGGCGATGAGGAACACTGAAGCTTTCTTT,CAWSGDRAMRNTEAFF
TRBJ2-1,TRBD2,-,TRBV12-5,TGTGCTAGTGGTTTGGTACTAGGGCGGGGGGGCCGCCATGAGCAGTTCTTC,CASGLVLGRGGRHEQFF